This is a list of T cell receptor beta chains from one sample in a study of cytomegalovirus exposure and HLA in healthy donors. The repertoire was sequenced with immunoSEQ multiplex PCR; TCRdb's copy has only in-frame clones and lacks some. The repertoire holds 100,000 to 150,000 clones, with 60% to 80% as singletons. The material sequenced was PBMCs. Source of these receptors: a man aged 45-65 years in good health and CMV-seropositive. The CDR3 runs from the conserved cysteine through the conserved F or W. The D gene is left open where the match is weak. The size of a clone is reported for some rows only, either as once, few or many, or as a class for expanded clones.

J,size,D,V,CDR3,DNA
TRBJ2-1,.,TRBD1,TRBV5-4,CASSLGGQAYNEQFF,TGTGCCAGCAGCTTGGGTGGACAGGCCTACAATGAGCAGTTCTTC
TRBJ2-7,once,.,TRBV11-2,CASSPWGGRDYEQYF,TGTGCCAGCAGCCCGTGGGGGGGCCGCGACTACGAGCAGTACTTC
TRBJ1-2,few,.,TRBV29-1,CSVYDSLANYGYTF,TGCAGCGTTTATGACAGCCTTGCTAACTATGGCTACACCTTC
TRBJ2-1,.,TRBD2,TRBV6-5,CASSLAGGPNEQFF,TGTGCCAGCAGTTTAGCGGGAGGGCCTAATGAGCAGTTCTTC
TRBJ2-1,.,TRBD2,TRBV27,CASSYLTSGPNNEQFF,TGTGCCAGCAGTTACCTGACTAGCGGGCCAAACAATGAGCAGTTCTTC
TRBJ1-2,.,.,TRBV5-6,CASSLPGNNYGYTF,TGTGCCAGCAGCTTGCCGGGGAATAACTATGGCTACACCTTC
TRBJ2-2,.,.,TRBV2,CASSPRSQANTGELFF,TGTGCCAGCAGTCCCCGGTCACAGGCGAACACCGGGGAGCTGTTTTTT
TRBJ1-4,.,TRBD1,TRBV7-8,CASSPGQGVEKLFF,TGTGCCAGCAGCCCGGGACAGGGGGTTGAAAAACTGTTTTTT
TRBJ1-2,.,.,TRBV5-1,CASSHSERNYGYTF,TGCGCCAGCAGCCACAGTGAACGGAACTATGGCTACACCTTC
TRBJ2-5,.,.,TRBV18,CASSPRDSHETQYF,TGTGCCAGCTCACCACGAGACTCCCACGAGACCCAGTACTTC
TRBJ1-4,.,.,TRBV27,CASSGLPTVGEKLFF,TGTGCCAGCAGTGGACTCCCAACAGTCGGTGAAAAACTGTTTTTT
TRBJ1-1,few,TRBD1,TRBV5-1,CASKSGAGGTEAFF,TGCGCCAGCAAGTCAGGGGCAGGGGGCACTGAAGCTTTCTTT
TRBJ2-4,.,.,TRBV14,CASSPRGAKNIQYF,TGTGCCAGCAGCCCCAGGGGGGCGAAAAACATTCAGTACTTC
TRBJ2-2,few,TRBD2,TRBV14,CASSRSGRAAGELFF,TGTGCCAGCAGCCGGAGCGGGAGGGCCGCCGGGGAGCTGTTTTTT